A single sample gave rise to the 21 T cell receptor beta chains below, sequenced in a study of OX40 agonist ivuxolimab in advanced cancers. Method: immunoSEQ multiplex PCR; TCRdb's copy keeps in-frame clones and lacks some. The sample lists 65,000 to 80,000 clones, approximately 86% occurring once. The sequences come from CD4+ or CD8+ T cells sorted from blood, collected in a trial of the OX40 agonist ivuxolimab. The receptors were gathered from an adult with an advanced solid tumor such as melanoma, head and neck, liver or kidney cancer.

Only one count was recorded for this clone. The rearrangement joins TRBV29-1 to TRBJ2-1, with 12 bases that match TRBD2. Germline V lookup: CDR1 SQVTM, CDR2 ANQGSEA. V lost 5 bases and J lost 5; bases outside the gene matches: 7. The CDR3 extends over 15 amino acids. The CDR3 coding sequence is TGCAGCGTTCCTAGCGGGAGGGCCTCTAACAATGAGCAGTTCTTC. The encoded protein is CSVPSGRASNNEQFF.

The chain couples TRBV16 to TRBJ1-5; D unclear. Germline V lookup: CDR1 KGHSY, CDR2 FQNENV. V shed 1 base and J shed 6 bases, with 7 bases lying between them. The CDR3 is 13 amino acids. The DNA for the CDR3 is TGTGCCAGCAGCCAATTACGCGCTCAGCCCCAGCATTTT. This translates into CASSQLRAQPQHF.

The V call is TRBV30, the J call TRBJ2-1, with D possibly called TRBD1 or TRBD2 (6 bases each). CDR1 and CDR2 from the germline V gene are GTSNPN and SVGIG (reference sequence). Trimming shortened V by 4 bases and J by 12 bases, and 19 bases separated the two germline ends. CDR3 length: 13 residues. CDR3 region: CAWNQDRGEGQFF. DNA of the CDR3: TGTGCCTGGAATCAAGATAGGGGGGAAGGGCAGTTCTTC.

This chain joins TRBV7-2 and TRBJ2-7, with 10 bases matching TRBD2. Germline CDR1 and CDR2: SGHTA and FQGNSA. V lost 5 bases and J lost 3; bases outside the gene matches: 4. The CDR3 totals 14 residues. The CDR3 loop is CASSARTSGYEQYF. The CDR3 bases are TGTGCCAGCAGCGCTAGGACTAGCGGCTACGAGCAGTACTTC.

In regard to this clone: The same CDR3 arises from other DNA sequences in this sample as well. The chain uses TRBV10-2 and TRBJ2-7; tentative D call: TRBD2 (5 bases). V was pared by 0 bases and J by 2 bases, with 5 bases between. This CDR3 has 13 amino acids. Germline assignment: CDR1 WSHSY and CDR2 SAAADI. The CDR3 here is CASSESGTYEQYF. CDR3 bases: TGCGCCAGCAGTGAGTCCGGGACCTACGAGCAGTACTTC.

This clone was observed a single time. The rearrangement links TRBV7-8 to TRBJ1-5; 8 bases map to TRBD1. Losses at the gene ends were 3 bases for V and 3 bases for J; bases not matched to a gene: 4. The germline V gene has CDR1 SGHVS and CDR2 FQNEAQ. The length of the CDR3 is 15 residues. The CDR3 coding sequence is TGTGCCAGCAGCTTGGGACAGGCCATCAATCAGCCCCAGCATTTT. Encoded protein: CASSLGQAINQPQHF.

This chain joins TRBV6-1 and TRBJ2-7; no definite D call. The CDR3 covers 10 residues. V was pared by 4 bases and J by 5 bases, with 3 bases between. From germline, CDR1 is MNHNS and CDR2 SASEGT. The CDR3 DNA follows: TGTGCCAGCAGTGTACACGAGCAGTACTTC. Translating it yields CASSVHEQYF.

V usage is TRBV27 and J usage is TRBJ2-5; D not certain. The CDR3 runs 14 residues. V was clipped by 3 bases and J by 0 bases, with 8 bases between them. Germline values: CDR1 MNHEY, CDR2 SMNVEV (reference sequence). In DNA form, the CDR3 reads TGTGCCAGCAGTTTGTCCAGGTACCAAGAGACCCAGTACTTC. It codes for CASSLSRYQETQYF.

The chain links TRBV5-1 to TRBJ1-2; 8 nucleotides align to TRBD1. This CDR3 has 14 amino acids. Trimming took 7 bases from V and 3 from J; bases not matched to a gene: 8. Germline V gene lookup returns CDR1 SGHRS and CDR2 YFSETQ. The CDR3: CASRGTGGYYGYTF. The CDR3 nucleotides are TGCGCCAGCCGAGGGACAGGCGGCTACTATGGCTACACCTTC.

This chain connects TRBV27 to TRBJ1-4, with no clear D. The CDR3 is 13 residues long. Germline values: CDR1 MNHEY, CDR2 SMNVEV (reference sequence). Deletions cut 5 bases from V and 10 bases from J, with 14 bases between. The CDR3 sequence: CASSPFRGAKLFF. The DNA of the CDR3 is TGTGCCAGCAGTCCCTTCCGGGGAGCAAAACTGTTTTTT.

This chain uses TRBV6-5 with TRBJ2-2; 7 nucleotides agree with TRBD2. Trimming removed 6 bases from V and 3 bases from J; junction bases left unmatched: 7. The CDR3 spans 15 residues. Germline-derived CDR1 and CDR2 are MNHEY and SVGAGI. CDR3 in amino acids: CASRKGRADTGELFF. The CDR3 coding sequence is TGTGCCAGCAGAAAGGGGAGGGCGGACACCGGGGAGCTGTTTTTT.

V usage is TRBV5-4 and J usage is TRBJ1-4; D is undetermined. The V end lost 3 bases, the J end lost 0 bases, and 9 bases lay between the germline ends. The CDR3 length is 15 residues. Germline V gene data show CDR1 as SGHNT and CDR2 as YYREEE (reference sequence). CDR3 DNA sequence: TGTGCCAGCAGCTCGGATGGGTCAACTAATGAAAAACTGTTTTTT. Protein: CASSSDGSTNEKLFF.

Written as DNA, the CDR3 is TGTGCCAGCAGCTTGCGTTTCGCACAGGGGGGCGATGAGCAGTTCTTC. Protein: CASSLRFAQGGDEQFF. The rearrangement uses TRBV5-6 and TRBJ2-1; 8 nucleotides line up with TRBD1. V shed 1 base, J shed 8 bases, and the junction held 11 bases outside the gene matches. From germline, CDR1 is SGHDT and CDR2 YYEEEE. The CDR3 consists of 16 residues.

The chain combines TRBV7-2 with TRBJ2-1, with D possibly matching TRBD1 (5 bases). Looked up from germline, CDR1 is SGHTA and CDR2 is FQGNSA. This CDR3 is 13 amino acids long. Trimming pared 3 bases from V and 6 bases from J, leaving 9 bases between. The CDR3 coding sequence is TGTGCCAGCAGCTTGCAGGGTGGCAATGAGCAGTTCTTC. Its protein is CASSLQGGNEQFF.

The rearrangement links TRBV7-8 to TRBJ1-5; D perhaps matches TRBD1 (5 bases). This CDR3 is built from 14 residues. Germline CDR1 and CDR2: SGHVS and FQNEAQ. V was shortened by 0 bases and J by 5 bases, with 8 bases between the two germline ends. The CDR3 loop reads CASSLAGQYQPQHF. CDR3 coding DNA: TGTGCCAGCAGCTTAGCGGGGCAGTATCAGCCCCAGCATTTT.

The chain recombines TRBV21-1 with TRBJ2-7; the D call of TRBD1 is as the table states it, not checked on the DNA. TRBV21-1 is a documented pseudogene. This CDR3 spans 14 amino acids. CDR3 nucleotide sequence: TGTGCCAGCAAAAAAGACAATCCAAGGGGGGAGCAGTACTTC. As protein: CASKKDNPRGEQYF.

J is TRBJ2-1 and V is TRBV4-3; 11 positions match TRBD2. With 1 base clipped from V and 15 bases from J, the junction kept 8 bases outside the gene matches. Germline V gives CDR1 LGHNA, CDR2 YSLEER. This CDR3 region has 14 residues. CDR3: CASSQVLAGGPGFF. CDR3 sequence (DNA): TGCGCCAGCAGCCAAGTGTTAGCGGGGGGGCCAGGGTTCTTC.

In regard to this clone: No conserved phenylalanine or tryptophan ends this CDR3, so it is likely a read error. The DNA is omitted, as the CDR3 cannot be located on it reliably, and the CDR3 follows TCRdb's listing. The chain links TRBV5-1 to TRBJ2-7; the table's D call, TRBD2, has no DNA check behind it. The germline CDR1 and CDR2 sequences are SGHRS and YFSETQ. With termini counted, the CDR3 has 10 amino acids. The CDR3 is CASSSRLAGI.

The chain combines TRBV6-4 with TRBJ1-4; TRBD1 is a possible D gene (5 bases). Per the germline V gene, CDR1 is MRHNA and CDR2 is SNTAGT. V was pared by 5 bases and J by 11 bases, with 15 bases between. The CDR3 runs 13 residues. Written as DNA, the CDR3 is TGTGCCAGCAGTCAGAACCCCGGGGACAAACTGTTTTTT. Translating it yields CASSQNPGDKLFF.

V and J are TRBV7-2 and TRBJ2-7; 9 bases are shared with TRBD1. The germline V gene encodes CDR1 SGHTA and CDR2 FQGNSA. After removal of 4 bases from V and 6 bases from J, the junction contained 7 bases not matched to a gene. The CDR3 has 14 residues. CDR3 in amino acids: CASSSRTGDVEQYF. CDR3 DNA sequence: TGTGCCAGCAGCTCAAGGACAGGGGACGTCGAGCAGTACTTC.

This clone was observed a few times. The chain has TRBV7-9 and TRBJ1-5, with 10 bases aligning to TRBD1. In germline, CDR1 is SEHNR, CDR2 FQNEAQ (reference sequence). V gave up 3 bases and J gave up 2 bases; unmatched junction bases: 7. This CDR3 region has 17 residues. CDR3 protein: CASSFASGTGGNQPQHF. CDR3 DNA sequence: TGTGCCAGCAGCTTTGCCAGCGGGACAGGGGGCAATCAGCCCCAGCATTTT.